This TCR beta chain was found in a study of cytomegalovirus exposure and HLA in healthy donors. Study results and limitations: Available immune exposure information covered CMV serostatus only.

Primers included in the PCR were 60 Vbeta and 13 Jbeta primers. The method was immunoSEQ multiplex PCR; TCRdb's version includes in-frame clones alone and lacks a portion of them. The repertoire has some 90,000 clones, 75% to 80% of them found once; the top ten carry approximately 5.7%. A word on this clone: Its antigen is not identified.

With V trimmed by 3 bases and J by 1 base, 9 bases remained unmatched. There are 17 residues in the CDR3. Germline assignment: CDR1 SGHVS and CDR2 FNYEAQ. Sequencing was done on a sample of PBMCs. The rearrangement joins TRBV7-6 to TRBJ2-1, with 7 bases aligning to TRBD2. The sequence was obtained from a female donor in good health and CMV-seronegative. The CDR3 spells CASSLGPGGSSYNEQFF. DNA of the CDR3: TGTGCCAGCAGCTTGGGTCCGGGCGGGAGTTCCTACAATGAGCAGTTCTTC.